Listed below are T cell receptor beta chains from one sample, sequenced in a study of blood T cells in healthy people across ages. Each CDR3 protein is one row after TCRdb ran MiXCR on the 5' RACE reads. The sample holds over 1,500,000 distinct CDR3 sequences, roughly two fifths seen once. Sequenced sample: blood. These receptors all stem from a human donor in good health. Each CDR3 is given with its conserved first and last residue. The D gene is left open where the match is weak. Rows may omit the clone size; those that give it use once, few, many or a size class.

V	D	size	J	DNA	CDR3
TRBV14	TRBD2	.	TRBJ2-3	TGTGCCAGCAGACCTAGCGGGGCGGGTACGCAGTATTTT	CASRPSGAGTQYF
TRBV20-1	.	few	TRBJ2-1	TGCAGTGTATCAGGCTCCATCTACAATGAGCAGTTCTTC	CSVSGSIYNEQFF
TRBV7-9	TRBD2	few	TRBJ2-1	TGTGCCAGCAGCTCGCGGCGGGGGACTCGAAATGAGCAGTTCTTC	CASSSRRGTRNEQFF
TRBV7-9	.	.	TRBJ2-1	TGTGCCAGCAGCTTACGACGTGCGGGTCCCTACAATGAGCAGTTCTTC	CASSLRRAGPYNEQFF
TRBV7-2	TRBD1	few	TRBJ2-7	TGTGCCAGCAGCTCCACAGGGGTTACGTCCTACGAGCAGTACTTC	CASSSTGVTSYEQYF
TRBV28	.	few	TRBJ2-5	TGTGCCAGCAGCGTCTTCAGGCTCAAAGGGGAGACCCAGTACTTC	CASSVFRLKGETQYF
TRBV11-2	TRBD1	.	TRBJ1-2	TGTGCCAGCAGCGACAGGGGACAATATGGCTACACCTTC	CASSDRGQYGYTF
TRBV20-1	.	few	TRBJ2-4	TGCAGTGCTAGGCACTTTCCGGACTACAAAAACATTCAGTACTTC	CSARHFPDYKNIQYF
TRBV6-5	TRBD1	few	TRBJ2-3	TGTGCCAGCAGTTCCATCCCCCGGACAGGCGGTTTGGCAGATACGCAGTATTTT	CASSSIPRTGGLADTQYF
TRBV27	TRBD1	.	TRBJ2-3	TGTGCCAGCCGAAGTCCAGGGGGAATCACAGATACGCAGTATTTT	CASRSPGGITDTQYF
TRBV3-1	.	few	TRBJ1-2	TGTGCCAGCAGCCATGTGACGGCTAACTATGGCTACACCTTC	CASSHVTANYGYTF
TRBV27	TRBD1	.	TRBJ1-2	TGTGCCAACCGACAGGGCACCCACTATGGCTACACCTTC	CANRQGTHYGYTF
TRBV5-1	.	few	TRBJ2-2	TGCGCCGCGCGACAATCTACCGGGGAGCTGTTTTTT	CAARQSTGELFF
TRBV11-3	.	.	TRBJ2-7	TGTGCCAGCAGCCCATACACAGGGAACTACGAGCAGTACTTC	CASSPYTGNYEQYF
TRBV24-1	.	.	TRBJ2-1	TGTGCCACCAGCCCCCCGGGGGTTCCCAATGAGCAGTTCTTC	CATSPPGVPNEQFF
TRBV6-5	TRBD1	few	TRBJ1-2	TGTGCCAGCAGTACCAAACAGGGGGCGCGAGGCTACACCTTC	CASSTKQGARGYTF
TRBV28	.	.	TRBJ1-5	TGTGCCAGCATGCGGGGGGCCAGCAATCAGCCCCAGCATTTT	CASMRGASNQPQHF
TRBV28	.	.	TRBJ2-6	TGTGCCAGCAGTTTATCCCACATAAGGCGGGGTTCTGGGGCCAACGTCCTGACTTTC	CASSLSHIRRGSGANVLTF
TRBV13	.	few	TRBJ2-5	TGTGCCAGCAGCATAGAGGCACGCGGTGCGTCCCAGTACTTC	CASSIEARGASQYF
TRBV7-2	.	.	TRBJ1-6	TGTGCCAGCAGCTACGTGAATTCACCCCTCCACTTT	CASSYVNSPLHF
TRBV7-9	.	.	TRBJ2-5	TGTGCCAGCAGCTCTCCAGGGGGGCTAGAGACCCAGTACTTC	CASSSPGGLETQYF
TRBV7-2	.	few	TRBJ2-5	TGTGCCAGCAGCCTGGCGGACACCACGGGCCAAGAGACCCAGTACTTC	CASSLADTTGQETQYF
TRBV28	TRBD1	few	TRBJ2-7	TGTGCCAGCAACAAACCGGGACAGTCCTACGAGCAGTACTTC	CASNKPGQSYEQYF
TRBV5-6	.	once	TRBJ2-7	TGTGCCAGCAGCTTGATATGGGGGAACGCGTACGAGCAGTACTTC	CASSLIWGNAYEQYF
TRBV9	.	.	TRBJ2-2	TGTGCCAGCAGCTCTAACGCCTACGGGGGGCGTGGCGGGGAGCTGTTTTTT	CASSSNAYGGRGGELFF
TRBV12-3/TRBV12-4	.	.	TRBJ2-5	TGTGCCAGCAGTTTTCTGGCAGGGTTAAACCAAGAGACCCAGTACTTC	CASSFLAGLNQETQYF
TRBV13	TRBD2	.	TRBJ2-1	TGTGCCAGCAGAGGGACTAGCGTCAACAATGAGCAGTTCTTC	CASRGTSVNNEQFF
TRBV28	TRBD1	once	TRBJ1-1	TGTGCCAGCAGTTTTATAGGGACAGGGGGTCGGATGAACACTGAAGCTTTCTTT	CASSFIGTGGRMNTEAFF
TRBV13	.	.	TRBJ1-1	TGTGCCAGCAGCCCACGGGCGGGTGAAGCTTTCTTT	CASSPRAGEAFF
TRBV6-6	.	few	TRBJ2-4	TGTGCCAGCAGCCCCCAGGAGGCCAAAAACATTCAGTACTTC	CASSPQEAKNIQYF
TRBV7-6	.	.	TRBJ1-3	TGTGCCAGCAGCCTCAAGCGCAGTTCCTCTGGAAACACCATATATTTT	CASSLKRSSSGNTIYF
TRBV4-1	.	.	TRBJ1-1	TGCGCCAGCAGCCAAGCGGCGGAAATGAACACTGAAGCTTTCTTT	CASSQAAEMNTEAFF
TRBV20-1	.	.	TRBJ1-1	TGCAGTGCTAGAGATGCAGGGTTCACTGAAGCTTTCTTT	CSARDAGFTEAFF
TRBV28	.	.	TRBJ2-7	TGTGCCAGCAGTATATACCCGCACTACGAGCAGTACTTC	CASSIYPHYEQYF
TRBV7-2	.	.	TRBJ2-5	TGTGCCAGCAGCTCAGGGTCCAGGGGCTGGGAGACCCAGTACTTC	CASSSGSRGWETQYF
TRBV29-1	.	many	TRBJ2-1	TGCAGCGTTGGGGCAGGCGAGAGCTCCTACAATGAGCAGTTCTTC	CSVGAGESSYNEQFF
TRBV28	.	.	TRBJ1-2	TGTGCCAGCAGCAAACGAACAGGGATTAGGATGGGCTACACCTTC	CASSKRTGIRMGYTF
TRBV3-1	TRBD2	.	TRBJ2-5	TGTGCCAGCAGGGGTTCTAGCGGGGGTGCTGGAGAGACCCAGTACTTC	CASRGSSGGAGETQYF
TRBV11-3	TRBD2	.	TRBJ2-5	TGTGCCAGCAGTTTTGGCGGGGGGGCGGAGACCCAGTACTTC	CASSFGGGAETQYF
TRBV6-1	.	few	TRBJ2-7	TGTGCCAGCAGTGGCCGACAGGAGTCCTTCTACGAGCAGTACTTC	CASSGRQESFYEQYF
TRBV12-3/TRBV12-4	TRBD2	.	TRBJ2-5	TGTGCCAGCAGCAAAGAAACGGGGGGGATGAAGACCCAGTACTTC	CASSKETGGMKTQYF
TRBV7-3	.	few	TRBJ2-1	TGTGCCAGCAGCTTTCTGGAGGGGAACAATGAGCAGTTCTTC	CASSFLEGNNEQFF